The rows below give T cell receptor beta chains drawn from one sample of a study of memory CD4+ T cells and cytomegalovirus serostatus. Profiled with immunoSEQ multiplex PCR; TCRdb holds only in-frame clones, not every one. Of roughly 50,000 clones in the sample, approximately 78% were seen once. Sequences were obtained from memory CD4+ T cells from blood. These receptors were collected from an adult in good health and CMV-seronegative. The CDR3 runs from the conserved cysteine through the conserved F or W. Each record gives: CDR3 protein, CDR3 DNA, J gene, D gene, clone size, V gene. D genes are given only for firm matches. Clone sizes are given selectively: once, few, many, or a class where the clone is expanded.

CASSIGSTGVGQPQHF,TGTGCCAGTAGTATAGGATCTACCGGGGTGGGACAGCCCCAGCATTTT,TRBJ1-5,NA,NA,TRBV19
CASSLDPAGGKSYEQYF,TGTGCCAGCAGCTTAGATCCAGCGGGGGGCAAATCCTACGAGCAGTACTTC,TRBJ2-7,TRBD2,NA,TRBV7-2
CASSQYTDTQYF,TGTGCCAGCTCACAATACACAGATACGCAGTATTTT,TRBJ2-3,NA,NA,TRBV18
CASSADRGNYEQYF,TGTGCCAGCAGTGCGGACAGGGGGAACTACGAGCAGTACTTC,TRBJ2-7,TRBD1,NA,TRBV2
CASSKDRVNTEAFF,TGTGCCAGCAGCAAAGATCGGGTGAACACTGAAGCTTTCTTT,TRBJ1-1,NA,NA,TRBV21-1
CASRGTSGRAGVYF,TGTGCCAGCAGAGGGACTAGCGGGAGGGCCGGTGTGTACTTC,TRBJ2-7,TRBD2,NA,TRBV6-5
CASSSKRQDWGEQYF,TGTGCCAGCAGCTCCAAAAGACAGGATTGGGGCGAGCAGTACTTC,TRBJ2-7,NA,few,TRBV7-9
CASSQTSGTYTQYF,TGTGCCAGCAGCCAGACTAGCGGGACGTATACGCAGTATTTT,TRBJ2-3,TRBD2,NA,TRBV5-6
CASGSSGTTEETQYF,TGTGCCAGCGGATCCTCCGGGACTACCGAGGAGACCCAGTACTTC,TRBJ2-5,TRBD2,NA,TRBV2
CASSRQGGFYEQYF,TGTGCCAGCAGCCGACAGGGGGGGTTTTACGAGCAGTACTTC,TRBJ2-7,TRBD1,NA,TRBV27
CASSLGTSGGEQYF,TGTGCCAGCAGCTTAGGGACTAGCGGGGGTGAGCAGTACTTC,TRBJ2-7,TRBD2,once,TRBV7-9
CASSSRQGTRGYTF,TGTGCCAGCAGCTCCCGACAGGGGACGAGGGGCTACACCTTC,TRBJ1-2,TRBD1,NA,TRBV11-2
CASSSGGAADTQYF,TGTGCCTCCAGTAGCGGGGGGGCCGCAGATACGCAGTATTTT,TRBJ2-3,TRBD2,NA,TRBV30
CASSEAYHGIRDEQYF,TGTGCCAGCAGTGAAGCTTACCATGGGATTCGGGACGAGCAGTACTTC,TRBJ2-7,NA,NA,TRBV6-1
CASSLPQGGGYEQYF,TGTGCCAGCAGTTTGCCCCAAGGGGGAGGCTACGAGCAGTACTTC,TRBJ2-7,NA,once,TRBV28
CASRNSGATLEAFF,TGTGCCAGCCGGAATTCCGGGGCTACTCTTGAAGCTTTCTTT,TRBJ1-1,NA,NA,TRBV6-1
CASSRHSYGYTF,TGTGCCAGTAGTAGACACTCCTATGGCTACACCTTC,TRBJ1-2,NA,once,TRBV19
CSVKGSWETQYF,TGCAGCGTTAAGGGATCTTGGGAGACCCAGTACTTC,TRBJ2-5,NA,once,TRBV29-1
CASSLAGTGSQPQHF,TGTGCCAGCAGCTTAGCGGGGACAGGGAGTCAGCCCCAGCATTTT,TRBJ1-5,TRBD1,NA,TRBV7-8
CASSLWSRGGRNTIYF,TGTGCCAGCAGCTTGTGGTCCAGGGGTGGAAGAAACACCATATATTTT,TRBJ1-3,NA,NA,TRBV5-6
CASMTTGNTEAFF,TGTGCCAGCATGACTACTGGGAACACTGAAGCTTTCTTT,TRBJ1-1,NA,NA,TRBV6-1
CASNRIMGYTF,TGTGCCAGCAACCGTATAATGGGCTACACCTTC,TRBJ1-2,NA,NA,TRBV7-9
CASSLGPSYGYTF,TGTGCCAGCAGCTTAGGACCCAGCTATGGCTACACCTTC,TRBJ1-2,NA,few,TRBV7-2
CASSPRASGGSYNEQFF,TGTGCCAGCAGCCCCCGGGCTAGCGGGGGCTCCTACAATGAGCAGTTCTTC,TRBJ2-1,TRBD2,NA,TRBV28
CASSLDSGRAETQYF,TGTGCCAGCAGCCTAGATAGCGGGAGGGCAGAGACCCAGTACTTC,TRBJ2-5,TRBD2,NA,TRBV7-9
CASSAMGDRKAQYF,TGTGCCAGCAGTGCTATGGGAGACCGGAAGGCCCAGTACTTC,TRBJ2-5,NA,few,TRBV2
CASSSSVGEQYF,TGTGCCAGCAGTTCTAGCGTAGGCGAGCAGTACTTC,TRBJ2-7,NA,NA,TRBV28
CASSVSLGRGSNQPQHF,TGTGCCAGCAGCGTAAGTTTGGGCCGCGGGAGCAATCAGCCCCAGCATTTT,TRBJ1-5,NA,NA,TRBV7-9
CASRGTGPNEKLFF,TGTGCCAGCAGGGGGACAGGTCCGAATGAAAAACTGTTTTTT,TRBJ1-4,TRBD1,NA,TRBV28
CATRRRRNYGYTF,TGTGCCACCAGGCGCAGGCGAAACTATGGCTACACCTTC,TRBJ1-2,NA,NA,TRBV19
CASSPRVRDTQYF,TGTGCCAGTAGTCCCAGGGTTCGGGATACGCAGTATTTT,TRBJ2-3,NA,NA,TRBV19
CASSQDRDVAGLNTEAFF,TGCGCCAGCAGCCAAGATCGGGATGTAGCGGGATTGAACACTGAAGCTTTCTTT,TRBJ1-1,NA,NA,TRBV4-1
CASTLGPGDTGELFF,TGTGCCAGTACCCTCGGACCCGGGGACACCGGGGAGCTGTTTTTT,TRBJ2-2,NA,NA,TRBV27
CASSEGGGISQPQHF,TGTGCCAGCAGTGAAGGTGGCGGGATAAGTCAGCCCCAGCATTTT,TRBJ1-5,NA,NA,TRBV6-1
CATSREGVTVNTEAFF,TGTGCCACCAGCAGAGAGGGGGTGACAGTGAACACTGAAGCTTTCTTT,TRBJ1-1,NA,NA,TRBV15
CASSIGPGLNTEAFF,TGTGCCAGTAGTATAGGGCCAGGGTTGAACACTGAAGCTTTCTTT,TRBJ1-1,NA,NA,TRBV19
CASSLGGGYFYEQYF,TGTGCCAGCAGCTTGGGAGGGGGGTACTTCTACGAGCAGTACTTC,TRBJ2-7,NA,NA,TRBV5-4
CASSWGQGVNTGELFF,TGTGCCAGCAGCTGGGGACAGGGAGTGAACACCGGGGAGCTGTTTTTT,TRBJ2-2,TRBD1,once,TRBV5-4